This T cell receptor (beta chain) was found in a study of blood T cell repertoires in COVID-19. This CDR3 is built from 15 residues. The germline V gene has CDR1 SGHRS and CDR2 YFSETQ. Trimming removed 2 bases from V and 4 bases from J, with 12 bases in between. Sequencing used immunoSEQ multiplex PCR; TCRdb keeps in-frame clones, though not all of them. The table records 130,000 to 150,000 clones, roughly 80% of them present only once. V and J are TRBV5-1 and TRBJ2-2, with D perhaps matching TRBD2 (5 bases). The sequencing input was peripheral blood. This clonotype was obtained from a human donor with acute or convalescent COVID-19. The donor label of this sample is uncertain. This chain's CDR3 is CASSFFGDPTGELFF. As DNA, the CDR3 is TGCGCCAGCAGCTTTTTCGGGGATCCCACCGGGGAGCTGTTTTTT.